Listed below are T cell receptor beta chains from one sample, sequenced in a study of patients and donors after allogeneic stem cell transplantation. TCRdb ran MiXCR on the RT-PCR reads and lists one entry per CDR3 protein. Of about 160,000 distinct CDR3 sequences in the sample, about a third were seen once. What was sequenced was blood, either unsorted or a sorted T cell fraction (not recorded which). The origin of the receptors is a human donor who was either an allogeneic HSCT recipient or a stem cell or donor lymphocyte infusion donor (not recorded which). It is not recorded whose cells these are; they may come from a transplant donor. The CDR3 runs from the conserved cysteine through the conserved F or W.

j_call v_call cdr3_aa
TRBJ2-1 TRBV5-1 CASSPSPGPLEQFF
TRBJ2-7 TRBV5-5 CASSFGTGGPYEQYF
TRBJ2-7 TRBV3-1 CASSQGLAYEQYF
TRBJ1-4 TRBV4-3 CASSQDLDRAVEKLFF
TRBJ1-2 TRBV29-1 CSVENGNYGYTF
TRBJ2-1 TRBV5-1 CASSLGSGDEQFF
TRBJ1-2 TRBV3-1 CASSQGTVVYGYTF
TRBJ2-2 TRBV12-3/TRBV12-4 CASSLVLSANTGELFF
TRBJ1-6 TRBV5-5 CASSFGTGDNSPLHF
TRBJ1-2 TRBV20-1 CSDTQGSKGYTF
TRBJ1-6 TRBV29-1 CSVEESRRRGGSPLHF
TRBJ2-2 TRBV12-3/TRBV12-4 CASSFGWGTGELFF
TRBJ2-3 TRBV5-6 CASSTSGLFGTDTQYF
TRBJ1-4 TRBV5-1 CASSLEGRPIEKLFF
TRBJ2-3 TRBV27 CASSLYAGGPLDTQYF
TRBJ1-6 TRBV4-3 CASSQDNGQGSPLHF
TRBJ1-1 TRBV6-6 CASSYSTLRSTEAFF
TRBJ2-1 TRBV4-3 CASSQDTSGGPEFF
TRBJ2-5 TRBV7-9 CASSRSRSGTRGETQYF
TRBJ1-1 TRBV4-2 CASSQEKVPGAEAFF
TRBJ1-2 TRBV7-2 CASSLEGSAVRHGYTF
TRBJ2-1 TRBV7-2 CASSLVGGYNEQFF
TRBJ1-1 TRBV6-5 CASSSHARAEAFF
TRBJ1-6 TRBV5-1 CASSPDRGLYSPLHF
TRBJ1-6 TRBV30 CAWGDRGHSPLHF
TRBJ1-1 TRBV28 CASSVSGTGDVAFF
TRBJ2-1 TRBV3-1 CASSHGTGRDNEQFF
TRBJ1-1 TRBV12-3/TRBV12-4 CASSLVGLNTEAFF
TRBJ1-2 TRBV18 CASSPWGREDYGYTF
TRBJ2-3 TRBV7-6 CASSQAGVATQYF
TRBJ2-1 TRBV7-3 CASSLRGTRGRLRNEQFF
TRBJ1-4 TRBV4-3 CASSSRGGVGEKLFF
TRBJ1-1 TRBV7-6 CASSLGEQGGTEAFF
TRBJ2-5 TRBV6-2/TRBV6-3 CASSYWGAQETQYF
TRBJ2-1 TRBV12-3/TRBV12-4 CASRRGQSTYNEQFF
TRBJ2-1 TRBV6-1 CASSFSGGAGEQFF
TRBJ1-6 TRBV20-1 CSATGQNPPGNSPLHF
TRBJ1-5 TRBV7-2 CASSLTGGARPQHF
TRBJ2-7 TRBV29-1 CSTALTGGALDEQYF
TRBJ1-6 TRBV11-3 CASSSRIWSSYNSPLHF
TRBJ1-6 TRBV5-5 CASSFRGGADNSPLHF
TRBJ1-1 TRBV5-1 CASSSWLGNTEAFF
TRBJ2-3 TRBV5-1 CASGQGSTDTQYF
TRBJ1-1 TRBV18 CASSLSGTNTEAFF
TRBJ2-1 TRBV29-1 CSVAQDWEQFF
TRBJ1-1 TRBV3-1 CASSRSVMGNTEAFF